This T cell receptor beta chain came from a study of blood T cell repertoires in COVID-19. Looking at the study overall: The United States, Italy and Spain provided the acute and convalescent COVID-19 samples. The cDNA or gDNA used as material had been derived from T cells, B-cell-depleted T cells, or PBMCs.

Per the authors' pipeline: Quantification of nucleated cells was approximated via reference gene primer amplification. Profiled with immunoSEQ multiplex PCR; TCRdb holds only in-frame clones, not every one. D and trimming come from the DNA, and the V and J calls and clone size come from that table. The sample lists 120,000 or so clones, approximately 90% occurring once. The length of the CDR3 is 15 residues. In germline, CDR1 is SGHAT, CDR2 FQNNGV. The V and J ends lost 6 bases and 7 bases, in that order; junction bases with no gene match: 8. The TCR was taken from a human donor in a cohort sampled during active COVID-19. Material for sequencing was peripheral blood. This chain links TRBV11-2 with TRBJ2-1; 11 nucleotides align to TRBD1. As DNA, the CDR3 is TGTGCCAGCAGGCGGACAGGGGGCGATCCGAATGAGCAGTTCTTC. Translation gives CASRRTGGDPNEQFF.